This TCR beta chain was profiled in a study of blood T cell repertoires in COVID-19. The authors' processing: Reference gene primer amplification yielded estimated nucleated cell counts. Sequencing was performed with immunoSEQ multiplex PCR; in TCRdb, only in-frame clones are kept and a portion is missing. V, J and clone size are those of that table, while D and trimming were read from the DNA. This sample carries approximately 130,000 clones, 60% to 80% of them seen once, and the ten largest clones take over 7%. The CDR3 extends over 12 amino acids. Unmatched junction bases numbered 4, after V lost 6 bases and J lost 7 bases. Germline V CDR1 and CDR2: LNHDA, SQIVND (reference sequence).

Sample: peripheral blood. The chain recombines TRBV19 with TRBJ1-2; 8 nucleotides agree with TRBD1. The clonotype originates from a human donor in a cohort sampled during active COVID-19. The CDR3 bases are TGTGCCAGTAGCCGGACAGGGTTTGGCTACACCTTC. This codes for CASSRTGFGYTF. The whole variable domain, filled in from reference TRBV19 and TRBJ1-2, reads DGGITQSPKYLFRKEGQNVTLSCEQNLNHDAMYWYRQDPGQGLRLIYYSQIVNDFQKGDIAEGYSVSREKKESFPLTVTSAQKNPTAFYLCASSRTGFGYTFGSGTRLTVV.